The 2 T cell receptor beta chains reported below all come from one sample, sequenced in a study of a mutant IDH1 vaccine in newly diagnosed glioma. The antigens of these receptors remain unknown. Time point here: week 11, during vaccination. Topical imiquimod accompanied each vaccine dose, which consisted of 300 ug of mutant IDH1 20-mer peptide. Generated by immunoSEQ multiplex PCR, the TCRdb table keeps only in-frame clones and is missing some. The sample lists tens of thousands of clones, about 80% seen once, with roughly 3.6% in the top ten. The sample in question was PBMCs, obtained from a glioma patient whose treatment included an IDH1 peptide vaccine. The source is a man in his thirties or forties with glioma.

CDR3 bases: TGCGCCAGCAGTGAGTCGAAGAGGGGAGCTGGGCAGTTCTTC. It yields the protein CASSESKRGAGQFF. The rearrangement links TRBV10-1 to TRBJ2-1; D could derive from TRBD1 or TRBD2 (5 bases each). The CDR3 has 14 amino acids. Germline V lookup: CDR1 WNHNN, CDR2 SYGVQD (reference sequence). Between the trimmed V and J ends, which lost 0 bases and 12 bases, there was a span of 15 bases.

The rearrangement joins TRBV2 to TRBJ1-1; TRBD1 aligns across 11 bases. The CDR3 runs to 15 residues. With 3 bases clipped from V and 4 bases from J, the junction kept 4 bases outside the gene matches. The germline CDR1 and CDR2 sequences are SNHLY and FYNNEI. The DNA for the CDR3 is TGTGCCAGCAGTGATCCGGGACAGGGGGGCACTGAAGCTTTCTTT. Translated, it gives CASSDPGQGGTEAFF.